This T cell receptor (beta chain) appears in the sequencing data of a study of identical twins. A few counts support this clonotype. Its target is not known. The study's findings and limits: Carriage of fewer insertions was seen in abundant cord blood beta clonotypes, whereas memory repertoires showed none. A cross-sectional statistical analysis, not follow-up of the same donors, supported the conclusions. Model-predicted out-of-frame TCR alpha sharing fell below observed values in monozygotic twins.

TCRdb recomputed calls from the 5' RACE reads with MiXCR, one row per CDR3 protein. The sample lists around 680,000 distinct CDR3 sequences, under 9% seen once, with 0.75% to 1% in the top ten. CDR1 and CDR2 (germline): SGHDT, YYEEEE. The V and J ends lost 4 bases and 3 bases, in that order; junction bases with no gene match: 11. CDR3 length: 16 amino acids. The same data also contributed to another study, on yellow fever vaccine responses in identical twins.

This TCR was recovered from a woman between 18 and 29 years old in good health. The V gene is TRBV5-6, the J gene TRBJ1-2; 8 bases fit TRBD1. The sample consisted of PBMCs. The CDR3 DNA reads as TGTGCCAGCAGCGGAGATAAGACAGGGGAAGACTATGGCTACACCTTC. It codes for CASSGDKTGEDYGYTF.